Shown below are 18 T cell receptor beta chains from a single sample sequenced in a study of cytomegalovirus exposure and HLA in healthy donors. Primers included in the PCR were 60 Vbeta and 13 Jbeta primers. Only in-frame clones appear in the TCRdb table, and some are missing; sequencing was by immunoSEQ multiplex PCR. The sample lists around 110,000 clones, roughly 74% occurring once. Sequencing used PBMCs. Receptors were obtained from a man between 40 and 49 years old in good health and CMV-seronegative.

This clone was seen only once. V is TRBV6-5 and J is TRBJ1-2, with TRBD1 identical over 9 bases. There are 13 residues in the CDR3. Germline V gene sequence: CDR1 MNHEY, CDR2 SVGAGI. Trimming removed 6 bases from V and 4 bases from J; junction bases left unmatched: 3. This CDR3 is CASRDRGSYGYTF. The DNA for the CDR3 is TGTGCCAGCAGGGACAGGGGTAGCTATGGCTACACCTTC.

The chain joins TRBV11-2 to TRBJ2-7; TRBD2 aligns across 7 bases. The germline V gene has CDR1 SGHAT and CDR2 FQNNGV. There are 15 residues in the CDR3. The ends lost 2 bases at V and 1 base at J; junction bases unmatched: 5. CDR3 loop: CASSLMAGVSYEQYF. The CDR3 coding sequence is TGTGCCAGCAGCTTAATGGCGGGGGTATCCTACGAGCAGTACTTC. Variable domain in full (rest from reference TRBV11-2 and TRBJ2-7): EAGVAQSPRYKIIEKRQSVAFWCNPISGHATLYWYQQILGQGPKLLIQFQNNGVVDDSQLPKDRFSAERLKGVDSTLKIQPAKLEDSAVYLCASSLMAGVSYEQYFGPGTRLTVT.

The rearrangement uses TRBV7-3 and TRBJ1-2; D is ambiguous. Germline V gives CDR1 SGHTA, CDR2 FQGTGA. V lost 6 bases, J lost 7 bases, and 18 bases lay in between. CDR3 length: 14 residues. CDR3 amino acids: CASRREPGSGGYTF. DNA for the CDR3: TGTGCCAGCAGAAGAGAACCGGGGTCGGGTGGCTACACCTTC. Drawing the rest from reference TRBV7-3 and TRBJ1-2, the complete variable domain is GAGVSQTPSNKVTEKGKYVELRCDPISGHTALYWYRQSLGQGPEFLIYFQGTGAADDSGLPNDRFFAVRPEGSVSTLKIQRTERGDSAVYLCASRREPGSGGYTFGSGTRLTVV.

The gene calls are TRBV7-3 and TRBJ1-6; possibly TRBD1 for D (5 bases). Germline-derived CDR1 and CDR2 are SGHTA and FQGTGA. The ends were cut back, 2 bases at V and 5 bases at J, with 10 bases in the middle. The CDR3 totals 15 residues. CDR3 loop: CASSLSGGHNSPLHF. CDR3 in DNA: TGTGCCAGCAGCTTATCCGGGGGTCATAATTCACCCCTCCACTTT.

The rearrangement uses TRBV6-1 and TRBJ2-5; 7 bases are a match to TRBD1. Trimming at V came to 4 bases and at J to 2 bases, leaving 10 bases not matched to a gene. The CDR3 runs 16 residues. Germline values: CDR1 MNHNS, CDR2 SASEGT. The DNA for the CDR3 is TGTGCCAGCAGTGCTTCAGGGACAGCTATACAAGAGACCCAGTACTTC. It is translated as CASSASGTAIQETQYF.

This clone has just a few counts. V usage is TRBV4-1 and J usage is TRBJ2-3; weak D call: TRBD2 (7 bases). Germline assignment: CDR1 MGHRA and CDR2 YSYEKL. Trimming removed 0 bases at V and 2 bases at J, with 12 bases between. There are 16 residues in the CDR3. The CDR3 sequence: CASSQDGGALTDTQYF. The CDR3 DNA is TGCGCCAGCAGCCAAGATGGGGGGGCTCTCACAGATACGCAGTATTTT.

The rearrangement links TRBV6-1 to TRBJ1-5, with D unclear. Per the germline V gene, CDR1 is MNHNS and CDR2 is SASEGT. Trimming removed 2 bases at V and 6 bases at J, with 8 bases between. This CDR3 has 13 residues. The CDR3 coding sequence is TGTGCCAGCAGTGAATCCGGGGTTCAGCCCCAGCATTTT. Translation: CASSESGVQPQHF.

The gene calls are TRBV7-8 and TRBJ1-1; D is undetermined. The ends were cut back, 0 bases at V and 8 bases at J, with 13 bases in the middle. Germline CDR1 and CDR2: SGHVS and FQNEAQ. The CDR3 loop spans 14 amino acids. CDR3: CASSLAGVPREAFF. As DNA, the CDR3 is TGTGCCAGCAGCTTAGCGGGAGTGCCAAGGGAAGCTTTCTTT.

The chain employs TRBV12-2 and TRBJ2-7; the DNA was not compared with TRBD2, the D call given in the table. TRBV12-2 is a listed pseudogene. This CDR3 is 14 amino acids long. The CDR3 sequence is CASRSWTRPNEQYF. CDR3 sequence (DNA): TGTGCAAGTCGCTCGTGGACTAGGCCCAACGAGCAGTACTTC.

This clone was observed once. This chain joins TRBV4-1 and TRBJ1-2; D possibly corresponds to TRBD1 (6 bases). CDR3 length equals 17 residues. With 0 bases removed from V and 4 bases from J, the gap between germline ends came to 18 bases. CDR1 is MGHRA and CDR2 is YSYEKL in the germline V gene. CDR3 amino acids: CASSQDILAPGAYGYTF. In DNA form, the CDR3 reads TGCGCCAGCAGCCAAGATATACTGGCGCCAGGGGCCTATGGCTACACCTTC.

The chain is built from TRBV9 and TRBJ1-6; 7 bases align to TRBD1. Germline CDR1 and CDR2: SGDLS and YYNGEE. This CDR3 is 17 amino acids long. J was trimmed by 8 bases and V by 0 bases; bases with no gene match: 11. The chain's CDR3 is CASSVDPLPQGYSPLHF. CDR3 nucleotide sequence: TGTGCCAGCAGCGTAGATCCCCTCCCACAGGGGTATTCACCCCTCCACTTT. Full variable domain (missing parts from reference TRBV9 and TRBJ1-6): DSGVTQTPKHLITATGQRVTLRCSPRSGDLSVYWYQQSLDQGLQFLIQYYNGEERAKGNILERFSAQQFPDLHSELNLSSLELGDSALYFCASSVDPLPQGYSPLHFGNGTRLTVT.

This chain links TRBV5-4 with TRBJ2-1, with 10 nucleotides matching TRBD2. Germline values: CDR1 SGHNT, CDR2 YYREEE (reference sequence). The CDR3 spans 17 residues. V lost 1 base to trimming and J lost 0 bases; unmatched junction nucleotides: 4. CDR3 nucleotide sequence: TGTGCCAGCAGCTTGTTACTAGCGGGGCTCTCCTACAATGAGCAGTTCTTC. Protein sequence: CASSLLLAGLSYNEQFF.

V gene TRBV6-6 combines with J gene TRBJ1-3, with 10 bases fitting TRBD1. CDR3 length: 16 residues. Germline CDR1 and CDR2: MNHNY and SVGAGI (reference sequence). The V segment lost 5 bases and the J segment 0 bases; nucleotides outside the gene matches: 4. CDR3 nucleotide sequence: TGTGCCAGCAGTGGGGGACAGGGGATCTCTGGAAACACCATATATTTT. Translated, it gives CASSGGQGISGNTIYF.

The J gene is TRBJ2-3, the V gene TRBV5-1; 7 bases fit TRBD1. The V and J ends lost 6 bases and 8 bases, in that order; junction bases with no gene match: 6. Germline CDR1 and CDR2: SGHRS and YFSETQ. The CDR3 is 12 amino acids. The CDR3 DNA reads as TGCGCCAGCAAACAGGGGAGATCTACGCAGTATTTT. The encoded protein is CASKQGRSTQYF.

This clone has a single count. Written as DNA, the CDR3 is TGCGCCAGCAGTCCATCCCGTAGACAGATAGACCTTCTTTGGCAGTACTTC. This translates into CASSPSRRQIDLLWQYF. The chain combines TRBV23-1 with TRBJ2-7, with a weak D call TRBD1 (5 bases). TRBV23-1 is placed among ORFs of uncertain function. The CDR3 runs 17 residues. The V gene lost 4 bases and the J gene lost 9 bases, with 28 bases spanning the gap.

J is TRBJ2-3 and V is TRBV7-6; D may be TRBD1 (5 bases). The CDR3 totals 14 residues. The V gene's germline CDR1 is SGHVS and CDR2 FNYEAQ. V dropped 5 bases and J dropped 9 bases, with 18 bases sitting between them. CDR3: CASSADIGQGTQYF. The CDR3 bases are TGTGCCAGCAGCGCCGATATTGGGCAGGGAACGCAGTATTTT.

The chain carries TRBV7-6 and TRBJ1-6; D is ambiguous. Germline V lookup: CDR1 SGHVS, CDR2 FNYEAQ. The CDR3 is made up of 14 amino acids. Trimming pared 5 bases from V and 5 bases from J, leaving 10 bases between. In DNA form, the CDR3 reads TGTGCCAGCAGCCGAACGGTGGATAATTCACCCCTCCACTTT. Translated: CASSRTVDNSPLHF.

This clone appeared a few times. V is TRBV6-1 and J is TRBJ2-5; D perhaps matches TRBD2 (6 bases). Germline V gene data show CDR1 as MNHNS and CDR2 as SASEGT. V was trimmed by 3 bases and J by 0 bases, leaving 11 bases between them. This CDR3 contains 15 residues. The CDR3 sequence: CASSDRRDYQETQYF. The CDR3 nucleotides are TGTGCCAGCAGTGACCGCCGGGACTACCAAGAGACCCAGTACTTC.